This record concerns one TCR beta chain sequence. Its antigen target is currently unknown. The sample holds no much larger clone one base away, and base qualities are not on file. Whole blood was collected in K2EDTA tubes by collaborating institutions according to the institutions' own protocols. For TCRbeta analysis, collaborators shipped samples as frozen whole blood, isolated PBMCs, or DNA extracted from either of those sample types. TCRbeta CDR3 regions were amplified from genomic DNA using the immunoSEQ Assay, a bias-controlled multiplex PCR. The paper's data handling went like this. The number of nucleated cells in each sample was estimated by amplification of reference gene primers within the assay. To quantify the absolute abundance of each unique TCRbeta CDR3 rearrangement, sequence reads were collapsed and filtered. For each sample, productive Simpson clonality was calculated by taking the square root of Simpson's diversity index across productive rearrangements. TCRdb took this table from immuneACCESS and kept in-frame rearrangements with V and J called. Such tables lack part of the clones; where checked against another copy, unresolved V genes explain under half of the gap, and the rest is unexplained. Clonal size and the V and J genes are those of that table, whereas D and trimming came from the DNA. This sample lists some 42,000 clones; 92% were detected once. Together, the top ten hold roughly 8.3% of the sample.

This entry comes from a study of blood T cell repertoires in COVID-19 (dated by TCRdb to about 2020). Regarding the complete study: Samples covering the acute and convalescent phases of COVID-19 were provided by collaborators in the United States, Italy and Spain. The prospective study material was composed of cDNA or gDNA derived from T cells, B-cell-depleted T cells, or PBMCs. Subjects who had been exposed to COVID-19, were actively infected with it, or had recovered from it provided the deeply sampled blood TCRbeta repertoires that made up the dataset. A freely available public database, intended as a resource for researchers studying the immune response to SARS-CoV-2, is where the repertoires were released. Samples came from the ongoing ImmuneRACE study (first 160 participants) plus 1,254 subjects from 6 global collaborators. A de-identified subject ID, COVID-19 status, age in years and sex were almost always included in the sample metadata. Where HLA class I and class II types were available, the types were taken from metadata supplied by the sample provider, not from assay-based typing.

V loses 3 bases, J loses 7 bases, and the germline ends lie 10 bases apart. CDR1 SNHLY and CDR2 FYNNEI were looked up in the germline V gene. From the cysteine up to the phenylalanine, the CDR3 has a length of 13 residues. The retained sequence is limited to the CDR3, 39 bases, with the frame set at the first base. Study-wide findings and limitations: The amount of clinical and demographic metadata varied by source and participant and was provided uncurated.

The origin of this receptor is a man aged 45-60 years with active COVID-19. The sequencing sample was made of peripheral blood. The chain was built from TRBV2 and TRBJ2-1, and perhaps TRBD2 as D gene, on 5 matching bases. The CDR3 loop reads CASSEDFANEQFF. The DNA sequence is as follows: TGTGCCAGCAGTGAGGACTTTGCGAATGAGCAGTTCTTC.